Following are 19 T cell receptor beta chains from one sample sequenced in a study of T-cell reconstitution after alpha-beta-depleted transplantation in children. As it was prepared, the TCRbeta library received unique molecular identifiers. Each CDR3 protein is one row after TCRdb ran MiXCR on the PCR reads. The data contain over 70,000 distinct CDR3 sequences, approximately 12% of them singletons. The sample here was PBMCs from the stem cell graft donor, taken from the stem cell graft. All receptors derive from a human donor who donated a stem cell graft to a child with inherited bone marrow failure.

The sample holds many counts of this clonotype. CDR3 in DNA: TGTGCCAGCAGCCCTAGTGCCGGGACTCGCGCCTACGAGCAGTACTTC. Translated, it gives CASSPSAGTRAYEQYF. The V and J genes are TRBV7-9 and TRBJ2-7; tentative D call: TRBD2 (6 bases). V was trimmed by 5 bases and J by 2 bases, leaving 19 bases between them. Germline V lookup: CDR1 SEHNR, CDR2 FQNEAQ (reference sequence). The CDR3 contains 16 residues.

The chain employs TRBV6-2 or TRBV6-3 and TRBJ1-2; D is ambiguous. This CDR3 is built from 15 residues. The V end lost 4 bases, the J end lost 0 bases, and 12 bases lay between the germline ends. CDR1 and CDR2 (germline): MNHEY, SVGEGT. The CDR3, as DNA: TGTGCCAGCAGTTCTCTCGTGAGGGCTAACTATGGCTACACCTTC. It is translated as CASSSLVRANYGYTF.

The rearrangement joins TRBV6-2 or TRBV6-3 to TRBJ1-5; 10 bases fit TRBD1. From germline, CDR1 is MNHEY and CDR2 SVGEGT. V lost 2 bases and J lost 5; bases outside the gene matches: 6. The CDR3 is made up of 16 amino acids. The CDR3 loop is CASSYPGTGAYQPQHF. The CDR3 nucleotides read TGTGCCAGCAGTTACCCCGGGACAGGGGCCTATCAGCCCCAGCATTTT.

Many counts were recorded for this clonotype. The chain has TRBV27 and TRBJ1-2; a weak D match, TRBD1 (6 bases). Germline CDR1 is MNHEY and CDR2 is SMNVEV (reference sequence). Trimming stripped 0 bases from V and 0 bases from J, with 11 bases between. The CDR3 totals 16 residues. The CDR3 coding sequence is TGTGCCAGCAGTTTATCCGGGGGCACCACTAACTATGGCTACACCTTC. Its protein is CASSLSGGTTNYGYTF.

The V and J genes are TRBV4-3 and TRBJ2-7; possibly TRBD1 or TRBD2 for D (5 bases each). Germline V lookup: CDR1 LGHNA, CDR2 YSLEER. The CDR3 has 17 residues. V lost 1 base, J lost 0 bases, and 16 bases lay in between. CDR3: CASSQVWSPGTSYEQYF. CDR3 DNA: TGCGCCAGCAGCCAAGTTTGGTCCCCCGGGACCTCCTACGAGCAGTACTTC.

This clonotype was picked up many times. The V gene is TRBV18, the J gene TRBJ2-5; D is possibly TRBD2 (6 bases). V lost 10 bases and J lost 2, with 14 bases in between. This CDR3 contains 13 residues. Germline values: CDR1 KGHSH, CDR2 LQKENI. The CDR3 coding sequence is TGTGCCACCTCTTGGGGGGAACAAGAGACCCAGTACTTC. Translated: CATSWGEQETQYF.

This clonotype has at least ten counts. This chain connects TRBV28 to TRBJ2-7, with unresolved D. The germline V gene has CDR1 MDHEN and CDR2 SYDVKM. This CDR3 is built from 15 residues. Trimming took 3 bases from V and 0 from J, leaving 12 bases between them. The CDR3 region has the DNA TGTGCCAGCAGTTTGACTGTGGCAGGCTCCTACGAGCAGTACTTC. Its protein product is CASSLTVAGSYEQYF.

The V gene is TRBV30, the J gene TRBJ1-1; D gene unclear. V gave up 1 base and J gave up 0 bases, with 9 bases separating them. Germline CDR1 and CDR2: GTSNPN and SVGIG (reference sequence). The CDR3 is made up of 14 amino acids. CDR3 DNA: TGTGCCTGGAGTGATCGGAGGTTGAACACTGAAGCTTTCTTT. This sequence encodes CAWSDRRLNTEAFF.

Many counts were recorded for this clonotype. The V call is TRBV7-9, the J call TRBJ1-5, with unresolved D. The CDR3 spans 15 residues. Trimming left V 5 bases short and J 5 bases short, with 16 bases between. Germline V gives CDR1 SEHNR, CDR2 FQNEAQ (reference sequence). The CDR3 reads CASSVSASGDQPQHF. In DNA form, the CDR3 reads TGTGCCAGCAGCGTATCAGCCTCCGGGGATCAGCCCCAGCATTTT.

This clonotype was counted at least ten times. DNA of the CDR3: TGCGCCAGCAGCCCCTCTACGCTGGGGACAGGGGGCTCAAGCAATGAGCAGTTCTTC. It encodes CASSPSTLGTGGSSNEQFF. V and J are TRBV5-1 and TRBJ2-1, with 12 nucleotides matching TRBD1. Germline CDR1 is SGHRS and CDR2 is YFSETQ. J was trimmed by 6 bases and V by 4 bases; bases with no gene match: 17. The CDR3 runs to 19 residues.

This clonotype was recorded at least ten times. Mismatch with germline at one junction end may stem from a read error. The rearrangement uses TRBV5-4 and TRBJ2-3, with D perhaps matching TRBD1 (6 bases). The V gene's germline CDR1 is SGHNT and CDR2 YYREEE (reference sequence). The CDR3 extends over 12 amino acids. The CDR3 region has the DNA TGTGCCAGCGGGGGCAGCACAGACACGCAGTATTTT. This translates into CASGGSTDTQYF.

This clonotype has ten or more counts. V and J are TRBV4-3 and TRBJ2-7; TRBD1 matches 7 bases. The CDR3 has 13 residues. V lost 5 bases and J lost 7; bases outside the gene matches: 8. Per the germline V gene, CDR1 is LGHNA and CDR2 is YSLEER. CDR3: CASSSRTGEEQYF. DNA for the CDR3: TGCGCCAGCAGCTCCCGAACAGGGGAGGAGCAGTACTTC.

This clonotype was counted at least ten times. V is TRBV11-2 and J is TRBJ2-6; 8 nucleotides align to TRBD1. J was trimmed by 0 bases and V by 5 bases; bases with no gene match: 9. The V gene's germline CDR1 is SGHAT and CDR2 FQNNGV. This CDR3 is 18 amino acids long. CDR3 protein: CASSLRTGKSSGANVLTF. The CDR3 DNA sequence: TGTGCCAGCAGCCTACGGACAGGGAAATCCTCTGGGGCCAACGTCCTGACTTTC.

In this sample, this clonotype turned up many times. CDR3 nucleotide sequence: TGTGCCAGCAGCATCCTTGGTGGAGGACGAGAGACCCAGTACTTC. This sequence encodes CASSILGGGRETQYF. V usage is TRBV9 and J usage is TRBJ2-5; D is possibly TRBD2 (5 bases). Trimming stripped 4 bases from V and 4 bases from J, with 17 bases between. Germline V gene data show CDR1 as SGDLS and CDR2 as YYNGEE. CDR3 length: 15 amino acids.

Many counts were recorded for this clonotype. This chain joins TRBV5-1 and TRBJ1-1; D may be TRBD1 (5 bases). The V end lost 4 bases, the J end lost 10 bases, and 14 bases lay between the germline ends. Germline CDR1 SGHRS, CDR2 YFSETQ. The CDR3 loop spans 12 amino acids. CDR3 DNA sequence: TGCGCCAGCAGCCCTGAGGGGTCCGGAGCTTTCTTT. It translates to CASSPEGSGAFF.

This clonotype was detected many times. V and J are TRBV20-1 and TRBJ1-5; 7 bases align to TRBD1. The junction had 7 bases not matched to a gene; V was cut back by 2 bases and J by 6 bases. This CDR3 is 14 amino acids long. Germline CDR1 and CDR2: DFQATT and SNEGSKA (reference sequence). The CDR3 nucleotides are TGCAGTGCTAGACCACAGGGGCGAAGTCAGCCCCAGCATTTT. Its protein product is CSARPQGRSQPQHF.

This clonotype was seen many times. This chain uses TRBV28 with TRBJ1-4; no firm D call. The CDR3 consists of 15 residues. Trimming removed 6 bases at V and 0 bases at J, with 11 bases between. Germline loops: CDR1 MDHEN, CDR2 SYDVKM. In nucleotides, the CDR3 is TGTGCCAGCAGAACCTGGACGGCAACTAATGAAAAACTGTTTTTT. It specifies CASRTWTATNEKLFF.

The genes are TRBV10-2 and TRBJ2-5; 13 nucleotides align to TRBD2. The CDR3 contains 14 residues. The J segment lost 5 bases and the V segment lost 8 bases, leaving 5 bases of the junction unmatched. Germline CDR1 and CDR2: WSHSY and SAAADI. CDR3: CASRTSGSGETQYF. In DNA form, the CDR3 reads TGCGCCAGCCGGACTAGCGGGAGCGGGGAGACCCAGTACTTC.

This clonotype was found many times. This chain links TRBV5-1 with TRBJ1-4; D gene uncertain. Per germline, CDR1 SGHRS and CDR2 YFSETQ. The CDR3 is 14 residues long. Between the trimmed V and J ends, which lost 0 bases and 7 bases, there was a span of 10 bases. Written as DNA, the CDR3 is TGCGCCAGCAGCTTGGTTCAGCGTGGTGAAAAACTGTTTTTT. It codes for CASSLVQRGEKLFF.